These 15 T cell receptor beta chains were sequenced from one sample in a study of T cells after yellow fever vaccination. Each CDR3 protein gets one entry after TCRdb re-called the 5' RACE reads with MiXCR. The table records approximately 550,000 distinct CDR3 sequences, 15% to 20% of them present only once. The sequencing here drew on PBMCs, taken 15 days after the yellow fever booster vaccination. Source of these receptors: a man aged 25-45 years who received the YFV17D yellow fever vaccine.

The chain uses TRBV27 and TRBJ2-7; TRBD1 agrees at 8 bases. Germline CDR1 MNHEY, CDR2 SMNVEV (reference sequence). The CDR3 contains 16 residues. V shed 3 bases and J 2 bases; nucleotides not matched to a gene: 9. The CDR3 DNA sequence: TGTGCCAGCAGTTTGACAGGGGATTCGGGCGCCTACGAGCAGTACTTC. This gives the protein CASSLTGDSGAYEQYF.

The chain joins TRBV5-4 to TRBJ2-4, with a possible D match to TRBD2 (6 bases). The V gene lost 2 bases and the J gene lost 13 bases, with 16 bases spanning the gap. The CDR3 runs to 13 residues. The germline CDR1 and CDR2 sequences are SGHNT and YYREEE (reference sequence). DNA for the CDR3: TGTGCCAGCAGCTTTGAGCGGGTTAGCGGACAGTACTTC. Protein: CASSFERVSGQYF.

The chain combines TRBV10-3 with TRBJ2-7; 9 nucleotides match TRBD1. V was pared by 4 bases and J by 6 bases, with 4 bases of the junction left unmatched. This CDR3 is built from 13 residues. Per germline, CDR1 ENHRY and CDR2 SYGVKD. CDR3 DNA: TGTGCCATCAGTGGGGACAGGGATGGCGAGCAGTACTTC. Amino acids: CAISGDRDGEQYF.

As DNA, the CDR3 is TGTGCCAGCAGCGACCCCCTTGGGAGCAATCAGCCCCAGCATTTT. This translates into CASSDPLGSNQPQHF. The rearrangement links TRBV28 to TRBJ1-5; no reliable D call. Germline V gene sequence: CDR1 MDHEN, CDR2 SYDVKM. This CDR3 region has 15 residues. Trimming took off 6 bases at V and 1 base at J, with 13 bases between the two ends.

The V gene is TRBV6-2 or TRBV6-3, the J gene TRBJ2-7, with D unclear. The germline gives CDR1 MNHEY, CDR2 SVGEGT. V was clipped by 5 bases and J by 4 bases, with 9 bases between them. The CDR3 loop spans 12 amino acids. CDR3 sequence (DNA): TGTGCCAGCAGTCATAGTGAGTACGAGCAGTACTTC. Its translation is CASSHSEYEQYF.

The chain has TRBV6-5 and TRBJ2-1, with TRBD1 identical over 12 bases. Germline V CDR1 and CDR2: MNHEY, SVGAGI. The CDR3 is 16 amino acids. The junction had 5 bases not matched to a gene; V was cut back by 1 base and J by 7 bases. CDR3 loop: CASSYYRDRGQNEQFF. CDR3 coding DNA: TGTGCCAGCAGTTACTACCGGGACAGGGGGCAGAATGAGCAGTTCTTC.

This clonotype appeared a few times. The V gene is TRBV20-1, the J gene TRBJ2-2; no firm D call. CDR3 length equals 17 residues. Germline CDR1 DFQATT, CDR2 SNEGSKA (reference sequence). Trimming removed 0 bases at V and 0 bases at J, with 14 bases between. CDR3 in amino acids: CSARETFFGSNTGELFF. CDR3 bases: TGCAGTGCTAGAGAGACGTTTTTTGGTTCGAACACCGGGGAGCTGTTTTTT.

The rearrangement links TRBV11-2 to TRBJ2-2, with D tentatively TRBD1 (5 bases). Germline CDR1 is SGHAT and CDR2 is FQNNGV. The V and J ends lost 4 bases and 7 bases respectively, with 13 bases between them. The CDR3 sequence is 14 residues long. For the CDR3, the DNA is TGTGCCAGCAGCTCCACCAGGGCCGTCGGGGAGCTGTTTTTT. It encodes CASSSTRAVGELFF.

This clonotype has a handful of counts. CDR3: CAVRRTVSYNEQFF. CDR3 sequence (DNA): TGCGCCGTCCGTCGGACGGTGTCCTACAATGAGCAGTTCTTC. V and J are TRBV23-1 and TRBJ2-1; no clear D. TRBV23-1 is marked as an open reading frame, function uncertain. Trimming cost V 11 bases and J 1 base, with 15 bases left between them. This CDR3 has 14 amino acids.

This clonotype was detected a few times. V is TRBV5-1 and J is TRBJ2-7, with unresolved D. Trimming stripped 7 bases from V and 3 bases from J, with 5 bases between. Germline V gene data show CDR1 as SGHRS and CDR2 as YFSETQ. The CDR3 contains 10 residues. The CDR3 DNA reads as TGCGCCAGCGAAAGCTACGAGCAGTACTTC. It encodes CASESYEQYF.

The rearrangement uses TRBV27 and TRBJ2-7; 7 bases fit TRBD2. The CDR3 loop spans 12 amino acids. V shed 8 bases and J 4 bases; nucleotides not matched to a gene: 5. Germline CDR1 reads MNHEY; CDR2 reads SMNVEV (reference sequence). CDR3 region: CASRNGGYEQYF. DNA of the CDR3: TGTGCCAGCCGCAACGGGGGGTACGAGCAGTACTTC.

The chain carries TRBV5-6 and TRBJ1-6, with 7 bases that match TRBD1. J lost 7 bases, V lost 4 bases, and 5 bases had no gene match. CDR1 SGHDT and CDR2 YYEEEE come from the germline V gene. The CDR3 sequence is 14 residues long. The CDR3 reads CASSAGQWNSPLHF. As DNA, the CDR3 is TGTGCCAGCAGCGCGGGACAGTGGAATTCACCCCTCCACTTT.

The table lists this clonotype with a few counts. The chain recombines TRBV20-1 with TRBJ1-1; D possibly corresponds to TRBD1 (5 bases). Germline assignment: CDR1 DFQATT and CDR2 SNEGSKA (reference sequence). V was clipped by 1 base and J by 5 bases, with 17 bases between them. CDR3 length equals 15 residues. The CDR3 bases are TGCAGTGCTAGAGTTGGGACCACCACCGTTACTGAAGCTTTCTTT. Translating it yields CSARVGTTTVTEAFF.

This clonotype was seen only a few times. The chain joins TRBV19 to TRBJ2-3; D is unresolved. CDR3 length: 13 residues. V gave up 9 bases and J gave up 0 bases, with 10 bases separating them. The germline V gene encodes CDR1 LNHDA and CDR2 SQIVND (reference sequence). DNA for the CDR3: TGTGCCAGCCGGTTTGCAAGCACAGATACGCAGTATTTT. This codes for CASRFASTDTQYF.

The V gene is TRBV20-1, the J gene TRBJ2-1, with a possible D match to TRBD2 (6 bases). Germline CDR1 reads DFQATT; CDR2 reads SNEGSKA (reference sequence). The CDR3 has 14 amino acids. V was clipped by 6 bases and J by 0 bases, with 12 bases between them. The CDR3 loop is CSAGGLSSYNEQFF. The CDR3 bases are TGCAGTGCGGGGGGACTTAGCTCCTACAATGAGCAGTTCTTC.